This T cell receptor beta chain was captured in a study of T cells in Graves' hyperthyroidism and ophthalmopathy. From RNA transcripts, TCR beta CDR3 regions were amplified. The TCR CDR3 first-round RT-PCR relied on the HTBI primer set. TCRdb reprocessed the multiplex PCR reads via MiXCR and lists one record per CDR3 protein. Here the sample spans fewer than 700,000 distinct CDR3 sequences, under 20% being singletons. Ophthalmopathy patients had moderate-to-severe active disease, CAS ≥3, NOSPECS ≥4, and disease duration under 3 months. Diagnosis relied on clinical symptoms, serum thyroxine and TRAb, thyroid ultrasound and orbital computed tomography. Study outcomes and limitations: Most thyroid clonotypes with frequency above 0.001 were detected in blood.

V was cut by 1 base and J by 0 bases, with 6 bases left in between. This CDR3 has 13 amino acids. The germline CDR1 and CDR2 sequences are GTSNPN and SVGIG (reference sequence). This clonotype showed up many times. Antigen unknown. This TCR came from a woman under 30 with Graves' ophthalmopathy. Sequences were obtained from blood. The chain carries TRBV30 and TRBJ1-1; D not resolved. In DNA form, the CDR3 reads TGTGCCTGGAGTGAGGCCATGAACACTGAAGCTTTCTTT. Its translation: CAWSEAMNTEAFF.